This T cell receptor beta chain was identified in a study of chemoradiotherapy in HPV16-positive cancers. General study points: Functional assays defining HPV-specific T cells used only a couple of HPV16-positive patients. Candidate HPV-specific clones and E7-related TCR motifs grew in tumor during treatment.

This clone has a single count. Its target is not known. Repeated repertoire sampling spanned the course of chemoradiotherapy. Germline CDR1 MDHEN, CDR2 SYDVKM. V was cut by 6 bases and J by 8 bases, with 20 bases left in between. The CDR3 sequence is 15 residues long. Using immunoSEQ multiplex PCR, the repertoire was profiled, and TCRdb retains in-frame clones only, with some absent. The profile covers around 17,000 clones, with 70% appearing a single time and less than 9.5% taken by the ten largest. This sample comprised tumor tissue, obtained from a patient who underwent chemoradiotherapy. This clonotype was obtained from a human donor with HPV-associated anogenital cancer. This rearrangement joins TRBV28 to TRBJ1-5; tentative D call: TRBD1 (6 bases). The CDR3 DNA is TGTGCCAGCAGACCACAGGGAGGTTGGGTCGAGCCCCAGCATTTT. Its translation is CASRPQGGWVEPQHF.